This T cell receptor beta chain was captured in a study of CD8+CD57+ T cells in acquired aplastic anemia (dated by TCRdb to between 2017 and 2018). In the study overall: DNA extracted from sorted CD4+ and CD8+ cells had a mean of about 3 ug, with a range of 0.2 to 27.4 ug. CD8+CD57+ expansion was defined as a frequency above the mean frequency observed in healthy subjects. Study-wide conclusions, independent of this receptor: Around 27 CD8+ CDR3 sequences were shared between patients and controls but appeared highly expressed in patients and within their immunodominant clones. No significant difference in CD8+ Simpson's diversity was found between patients and healthy controls (P=0.060).

Reading the germline V gene gives CDR1 LGHNT and CDR2 FRNRAP. The CDR3 runs 15 residues from the cysteine to the phenylalanine. The read is trimmed to its CDR3 DNA, 45 bases read in frame from base 1. Flow cytometry had shown CD8+CD57+ cell expansion in the patients selected for sequencing. Every patient had a diagnosis of severe acquired aplastic anemia based on International Study of Aplastic Anemia and Agranulocytosis and Camitta criteria. Patients had received no therapy at the time of blood sampling. The study deep-sequenced TCR repertoires of sorted CD4+ and CD8+ blood T cells from severe aplastic anemia patients and healthy subjects. Patients were enrolled in the USA under clinicaltrials.gov protocols 00001620, 01623167, 00001397, 00071045, 00081523 and 00961064. Ficoll-Paque density gradient centrifugation was used to isolate peripheral blood mononuclear cells. Before DNA extraction, CD4+ and CD8+ T cells were sorted by FACS or by magnetic beads.

A note on this clonotype: It has no known antigen specificity. Possible read error: a much larger clone is one base away.

Profiling of TCR beta VDJ combinations and CDR3 sequences used genomic DNA as the template. An Illumina HiSeq 2000 was the platform used for TCR repertoire sequencing. The original pipeline was this. TRBV/TRBJ rearrangement plots, CDR3 size and DJ length profiles, and Simpson's diversity index were used to evaluate the repertoires. The most abundant DNA sequence in the deep sequencing data was defined as the immunodominant clone. CDR3 amino acid sequences were screened for sharing across subjects and compared with published repertoires and the VDJdb database. Using fastp trimming at Q25 and MiXCR clonotype assembly, TCRdb reanalyzed the public sequencing data and kept in-frame beta chains. Rows with a matching CDR3 protein are joined into one entry that keeps the most common DNA and genes. None of the V and J calls come from the authors' own analysis; TCRdb made them. Counted in this sample were about 250,000 distinct CDR3 sequences; around 45% of them appeared once. The ten largest clones add up to less than 9% of the sample.

The sample comprised sorted CD4+, CD8+, or CD8+CD57+ T cells (not recorded which) from PBMCs. The receptor was isolated from a human donor with aplastic anemia. The receptor chain draws on TRBV12-5 and TRBJ1-3; the D gene lacks a confident call. In nucleotide form, the sequence is TGTGCCAGCAGCCCTGCGTGGAACTCTGGAAACGCCATATATTTT. Translated, this is CASSPAWNSGNAIYF.